These 25 T cell receptor beta chains were sequenced from one sample in a study of cytomegalovirus exposure and HLA in healthy donors. PCR primers comprised 60 Vbeta and 13 Jbeta primers. Assay: immunoSEQ multiplex PCR; the TCRdb copy retains only in-frame clones and omits some. The data show more than 95,000 clones, with around 73% seen just once and around 1.3% held by the top ten. Sequenced input: PBMCs. Receptors originate from a man aged 30 to 39 in good health and CMV-seronegative.

In this sample, this clone turned up once. The chain carries TRBV10-3 and TRBJ1-2; TRBD1 is a possible D gene (5 bases). The germline gives CDR1 ENHRY, CDR2 SYGVKD. The V and J ends lost 4 bases and 3 bases respectively, with 15 bases between them. The CDR3 is 15 residues long. The CDR3 loop reads CAISAFGRADYGYTF. In DNA form, the CDR3 reads TGTGCCATCAGTGCGTTTGGCAGGGCCGACTATGGCTACACCTTC.

The chain has TRBV4-3 and TRBJ1-4, with a weak D call TRBD1 (5 bases). The V gene's germline CDR1 is LGHNA and CDR2 YSLEER. Trimming removed 0 bases at V and 4 bases at J, with 12 bases between. This CDR3 spans 16 amino acids. Here the CDR3 reads CASSQDLGLINEKLFF. For the CDR3, the DNA is TGCGCCAGCAGCCAAGATTTGGGACTAATTAATGAAAAACTGTTTTTT.

The chain joins TRBV30 to TRBJ1-2, with unresolved D. CDR1 GTSNPN and CDR2 SVGIG come from the germline V gene (reference sequence). V lost 3 bases and J 1 base, leaving 18 bases between the germline ends. This CDR3 region has 16 residues. The CDR3, as DNA: TGTGCCTGGAGATTATCGAGGTCACTTTATAACTATGGCTACACCTTC. It translates to CAWRLSRSLYNYGYTF.

This clone has only one observation. The chain joins TRBV5-1 to TRBJ2-2, with TRBD1 as a possible D gene (6 bases). Trimming cost V 1 base and J 6 bases, with 16 bases left between them. CDR1 and CDR2 from the germline V gene are SGHRS and YFSETQ. CDR3 size: 16 residues. The CDR3 loop reads CASSLRVGQTSGELFF. DNA of the CDR3: TGCGCCAGCAGCTTGAGGGTTGGACAGACCTCCGGGGAGCTGTTTTTT. Full variable domain (rest looked up from reference TRBV5-1 and TRBJ2-2): KAGVTQTPRYLIKTRGQQVTLSCSPISGHRSVSWYQQTPGQGLQFLFEYFSETQRNKGNFPGRFSGRQFSNSRSEMNVSTLELGDSALYLCASSLRVGQTSGELFFGEGSRLTVL.

J is TRBJ1-5 and V is TRBV4-3, with TRBD1 as a possible D gene (6 bases). This CDR3 region has 17 residues. Germline V CDR1 and CDR2: LGHNA, YSLEER. Trimming left V 1 base short and J 7 bases short, with 20 bases between. The CDR3 nucleotides read TGCGCCAGCAGCCAAGTCCGGGGGGCCGGGGCTGGACAGCCCCAGCATTTT. Translation: CASSQVRGAGAGQPQHF.

This clone was seen only a few times. This CDR3 is also generated by other DNA sequences in the sample. This chain links TRBV7-9 with TRBJ1-1; D uncertain. The CDR3 consists of 14 residues. The V end lost 5 bases, the J end lost 2 bases, and 12 bases lay between the germline ends. CDR1 and CDR2 from the germline V gene are SEHNR and FQNEAQ (reference sequence). CDR3 nucleotides: TGTGCCAGCAGCCTAGGAACAGTCAACACTGAAGCTTTCTTT. This sequence encodes CASSLGTVNTEAFF.

The genes are TRBV18 and TRBJ1-6; unclear D gene. Between the trimmed V and J ends, which lost 0 bases and 0 bases, there was a span of 9 bases. The CDR3 is 17 residues long. Germline CDR1 and CDR2: KGHSH and LQKENI. The CDR3 spells CASSPPSGSSYNSPLHF. CDR3 DNA: TGTGCCAGCTCACCACCGTCGGGGAGCTCCTATAATTCACCCCTCCACTTT.

The V call is TRBV9, the J call TRBJ2-5; the match to TRBD1 covers 9 bases. CDR1 and CDR2 from the germline V gene are SGDLS and YYNGEE. CDR3 size: 14 residues. V lost 4 bases and J lost 2; bases outside the gene matches: 3. CDR3 region: CASSPGTGQETQYF. CDR3 bases: TGTGCCAGCAGCCCGGGGACAGGGCAAGAGACCCAGTACTTC.

This clone was found once. The J gene is TRBJ2-3, the V gene TRBV29-1; 7 bases match TRBD2. The germline CDR1 and CDR2 sequences are SQVTM and ANQGSEA. The junction had 4 bases not matched to a gene; V was cut back by 4 bases and J by 0 bases. The CDR3 covers 14 residues. CDR3 bases: TGCAGCGTTGGGCTAGCGGCTAGCACAGATACGCAGTATTTT. The encoded protein is CSVGLAASTDTQYF.

The chain has TRBV4-3 and TRBJ1-2, with a weak D call TRBD1 (6 bases). Germline V gene lookup returns CDR1 LGHNA and CDR2 YSLEER. V shed 2 bases and J shed 5 bases, with 15 bases lying between them. CDR3 length: 15 amino acids. The CDR3 DNA is TGCGCCAGCAGCCAAAACACTGCAAGGGGGTATGGCTACACCTTC. It is translated as CASSQNTARGYGYTF.

This clone has a handful of counts. The rearrangement joins TRBV5-8 to TRBJ2-3, with TRBD1 as a possible D gene (5 bases). CDR1 is SGHTS, CDR2 YDEGEE, per germline. CDR3 length: 15 residues. Trimming cost V 0 bases and J 0 bases, with 8 bases left between them. CDR3: CASSLARVSTDTQYF. CDR3 DNA: TGTGCCAGCAGCTTGGCCAGGGTTAGCACAGATACGCAGTATTTT.

This rearrangement joins TRBV5-1 to TRBJ2-2; tentative D call: TRBD1 (6 bases). Germline assignment: CDR1 SGHRS and CDR2 YFSETQ. CDR3 length equals 15 residues. The ends were cut back, 3 bases at V and 8 bases at J, with 17 bases in the middle. CDR3 residues: CASSSRLDRGGELFF. CDR3 nucleotides: TGCGCCAGCAGCTCAAGACTGGATAGGGGGGGGGAGCTGTTTTTT.

V gene TRBV19 combines with J gene TRBJ1-1; 7 nucleotides agree with TRBD1. Trimming removed 5 bases from V and 0 bases from J; junction bases left unmatched: 3. CDR3 length: 14 amino acids. Germline V lookup: CDR1 LNHDA, CDR2 SQIVND (reference sequence). CDR3 coding DNA: TGTGCCAGTAGTCGACAGGGAATGAACACTGAAGCTTTCTTT. Its translation: CASSRQGMNTEAFF.

This clone was counted only a few times. J is TRBJ1-2 and V is TRBV28, with TRBD1 identical over 7 bases. The CDR3 extends over 19 amino acids. Germline trimming cut 2 bases from V and 4 bases from J; bases unmatched to any gene: 19. Per the germline V gene, CDR1 is MDHEN and CDR2 is SYDVKM. DNA for the CDR3: TGTGCCAGCAGTTTACCGTTCGGGGCAGGGGGTAAGAGACTCTATGGCTACACCTTC. Its translation: CASSLPFGAGGKRLYGYTF.

J is TRBJ1-2 and V is TRBV9, with D perhaps TRBD1 (6 bases). V dropped 5 bases and J dropped 6 bases, with 11 bases sitting between them. The germline V gene has CDR1 SGDLS and CDR2 YYNGEE. The CDR3 covers 12 residues. The CDR3 is CASSQGGDGYTF. CDR3 DNA sequence: TGTGCCAGCAGTCAAGGGGGGGATGGCTACACCTTC.

This clone was seen a handful of times. The chain uses TRBV29-1 and TRBJ1-4; possibly TRBD1 for D (5 bases). Trimming cost V 7 bases and J 8 bases, with 14 bases left between them. The CDR3 length is 12 residues. The germline CDR1 and CDR2 sequences are SQVTM and ANQGSEA. CDR3 sequence reads: CSARGDREKLFF. The CDR3 coding sequence is TGCAGCGCCCGGGGGGACCGAGAAAAACTGTTTTTT.

The chain employs TRBV10-2 and TRBJ2-1; 8 bases are shared with TRBD2. With 3 bases clipped from V and 2 bases from J, the junction kept 9 bases outside the gene matches. The CDR3 has 17 amino acids. Germline V gene data show CDR1 as WSHSY and CDR2 as SAAADI. CDR3 coding DNA: TGCGCCAGCAGTGAAACCTCAAGCGGGAGCCCCTACAATGAGCAGTTCTTC. Protein product: CASSETSSGSPYNEQFF.

As DNA, the CDR3 is TGTGCCATCAGCGGGACAGGGGATCAGCCCCAGCATTTT. Its protein product is CAISGTGDQPQHF. This chain uses TRBV10-3 with TRBJ1-5, with 10 nucleotides matching TRBD1. Germline V gene sequence: CDR1 ENHRY, CDR2 SYGVKD. The CDR3 length is 13 residues. J lost 5 bases, V lost 6 bases, and 1 base had no gene match.

The chain recombines TRBV5-6 with TRBJ1-2; 7 bases are shared with TRBD1. The CDR3 extends over 13 amino acids. The junction had 7 bases not matched to a gene; V was cut back by 4 bases and J by 7 bases. Germline CDR1 SGHDT, CDR2 YYEEEE. CDR3: CASSAGQEVGYTF. The CDR3 bases are TGTGCCAGCAGCGCCGGACAGGAGGTTGGCTACACCTTC.

This clone was seen a single time. The chain links TRBV9 to TRBJ2-4, with D possibly TRBD2 on 6 matching bases. The ends were cut back, 0 bases at V and 0 bases at J, with 10 bases in the middle. There are 16 residues in the CDR3. Germline V gene sequence: CDR1 SGDLS, CDR2 YYNGEE. The CDR3 is CASSVEAGLAKNIQYF. Here the CDR3 DNA reads TGTGCCAGCAGCGTAGAGGCGGGGCTAGCCAAAAACATTCAGTACTTC.

The rearrangement uses TRBV10-3 and TRBJ1-2; TRBD1 agrees at 8 bases. With V trimmed by 7 bases and J by 4 bases, 5 bases remained unmatched. Germline CDR1 ENHRY, CDR2 SYGVKD. CDR3 size: 13 residues. CDR3 sequence (DNA): TGTGCCATCAACGACAGGGGAGGCTATGGCTACACCTTC. As protein: CAINDRGGYGYTF.

This chain joins TRBV9 and TRBJ1-1; 7 bases line up with TRBD1. Germline V gene lookup returns CDR1 SGDLS and CDR2 YYNGEE. Unmatched junction bases numbered 9, after V lost 2 bases and J lost 11 bases. The CDR3 is 13 residues long. In DNA, the CDR3 is TGTGCCAGCAGCGTGACCGGGACAGCAGACGCTTTCTTT. This encodes CASSVTGTADAFF.

Remarks on this clone: The sample contains more than one DNA sequence encoding this CDR3. The chain carries TRBV2 and TRBJ2-5; 9 bases map to TRBD1. The CDR3 has 13 amino acids. Germline V gene lookup returns CDR1 SNHLY and CDR2 FYNNEI. V lost 6 bases and J lost 5; bases outside the gene matches: 4. Here the CDR3 reads CASSPGQGETQYF. The CDR3 DNA reads as TGTGCCAGCAGCCCCGGACAGGGGGAGACCCAGTACTTC.

The chain links TRBV15 to TRBJ2-7; TRBD1 matches 10 bases. Trimming cost V 5 bases and J 4 bases; bases outside gene matches: 8. This CDR3 is built from 15 residues. Germline V gene lookup returns CDR1 LNHNV and CDR2 YYDKDF (reference sequence). Here the CDR3 DNA reads TGTGCCACCAGCGCAACCCCGGGACAGGGGTACGAGCAGTACTTC. It is translated as CATSATPGQGYEQYF.

The V and J genes are TRBV4-3 and TRBJ2-7; maybe TRBD1 (6 bases). V was shortened by 3 bases and J by 1 base, with 10 bases between the two germline ends. The CDR3 runs 14 residues. Germline-derived CDR1 and CDR2 are LGHNA and YSLEER. The CDR3 reads CASSQDSISYEQYF. The CDR3 DNA reads as TGCGCCAGCAGCCAGGACAGTATTTCCTACGAGCAGTACTTC.